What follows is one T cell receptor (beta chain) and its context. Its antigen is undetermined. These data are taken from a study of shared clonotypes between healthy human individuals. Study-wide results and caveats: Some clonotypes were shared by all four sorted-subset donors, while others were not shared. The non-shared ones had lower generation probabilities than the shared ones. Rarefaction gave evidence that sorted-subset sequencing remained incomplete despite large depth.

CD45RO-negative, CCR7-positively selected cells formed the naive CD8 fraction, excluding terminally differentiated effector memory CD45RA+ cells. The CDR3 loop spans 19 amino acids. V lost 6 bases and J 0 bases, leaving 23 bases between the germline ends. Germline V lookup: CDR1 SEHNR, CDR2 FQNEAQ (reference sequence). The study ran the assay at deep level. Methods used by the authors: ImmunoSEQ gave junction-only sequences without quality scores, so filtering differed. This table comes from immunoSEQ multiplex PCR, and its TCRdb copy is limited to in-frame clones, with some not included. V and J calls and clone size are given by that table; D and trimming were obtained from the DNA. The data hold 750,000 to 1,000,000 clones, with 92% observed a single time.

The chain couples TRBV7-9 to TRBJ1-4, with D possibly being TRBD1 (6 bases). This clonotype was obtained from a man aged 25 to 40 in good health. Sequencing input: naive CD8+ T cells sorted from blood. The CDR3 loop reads CASSSSRGGTEATNEKLFF. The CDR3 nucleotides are TGTGCCAGCAGTTCCTCCAGGGGTGGGACCGAAGCAACTAATGAAAAACTGTTTTTT.